This T cell receptor (beta chain) was found in a study of cytomegalovirus exposure and HLA in healthy donors. Study conclusions and caveats: Cytomegalovirus-associated status was assigned to about 180 TCR beta chains.

The length of the CDR3 is 15 residues. The germline V gene has CDR1 SNHLY and CDR2 FYNNEI. Trimming shortened V by 6 bases and J by 0 bases, and 11 bases separated the two germline ends. PCR employed 60 Vbeta and 13 Jbeta primers. Sequenced by immunoSEQ multiplex PCR; TCRdb stores in-frame clones only, minus some. The sample carries about 220,000 clones, approximately 68% recorded once. A word on this clone: What it binds is not known.

The source of this sequence is a woman in her twenties or thirties in good health and CMV-seronegative. V and J are TRBV2 and TRBJ1-4; D call uncertain. Sequencing used PBMCs. Here the CDR3 DNA reads TGTGCCAGCAGCGATCGACGGGCAACTAATGAAAAACTGTTTTTT. It translates to CASSDRRATNEKLFF.